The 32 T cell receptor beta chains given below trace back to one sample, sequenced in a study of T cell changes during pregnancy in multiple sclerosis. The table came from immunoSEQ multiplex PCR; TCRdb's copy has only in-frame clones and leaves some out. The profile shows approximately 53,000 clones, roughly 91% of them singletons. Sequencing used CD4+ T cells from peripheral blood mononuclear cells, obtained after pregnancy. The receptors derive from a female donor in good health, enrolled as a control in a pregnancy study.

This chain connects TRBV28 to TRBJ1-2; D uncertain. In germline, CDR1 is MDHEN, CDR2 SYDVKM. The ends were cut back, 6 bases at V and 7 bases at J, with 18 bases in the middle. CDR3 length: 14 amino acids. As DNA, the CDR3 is TGTGCCAGCAGGGTAGCCGGGCGGGAGGGTGGCTACACCTTC. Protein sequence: CASRVAGREGGYTF.

As DNA, the CDR3 is TGCGCCAGCAGCCAAAAACGGGAGATGGATGAGCAGTTCTTC. Amino acids: CASSQKREMDEQFF. This chain links TRBV4-1 with TRBJ2-1; a possible D gene is TRBD2 (6 bases). The length of the CDR3 is 14 residues. Germline V gene sequence: CDR1 MGHRA, CDR2 YSYEKL. Deletions cut 2 bases from V and 8 bases from J, with 13 bases between.

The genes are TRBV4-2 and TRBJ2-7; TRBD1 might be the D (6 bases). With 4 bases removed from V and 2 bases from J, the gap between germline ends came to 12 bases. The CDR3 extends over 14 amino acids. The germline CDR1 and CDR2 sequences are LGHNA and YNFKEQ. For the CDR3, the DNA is TGTGCCAGCAGCCCCAGGACAGAAACCTACGAGCAGTACTTC. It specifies CASSPRTETYEQYF.

The CDR3: CASSRNSPGLARWEQYF. The CDR3 DNA sequence: TGTGCCAGTAGCAGAAATTCCCCGGGACTAGCTCGTTGGGAGCAGTACTTC. This chain uses TRBV19 with TRBJ2-7; TRBD2 matches 9 bases. This CDR3 comprises 17 residues. Germline V CDR1 and CDR2: LNHDA, SQIVND (reference sequence). With 6 bases clipped from V and 7 bases from J, the junction kept 19 bases outside the gene matches.

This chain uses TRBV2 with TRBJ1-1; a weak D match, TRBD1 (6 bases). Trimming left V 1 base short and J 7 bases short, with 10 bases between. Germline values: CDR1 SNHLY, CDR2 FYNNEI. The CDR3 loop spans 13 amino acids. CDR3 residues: CASSEEGVGEAFF. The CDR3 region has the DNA TGTGCCAGCAGTGAAGAGGGGGTGGGTGAAGCTTTCTTT.

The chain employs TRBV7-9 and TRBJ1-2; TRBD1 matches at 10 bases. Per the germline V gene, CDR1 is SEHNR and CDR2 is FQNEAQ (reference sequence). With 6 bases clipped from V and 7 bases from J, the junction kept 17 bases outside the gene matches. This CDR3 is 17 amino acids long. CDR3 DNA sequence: TGTGCCAGCAGACCTCCCTTGCGACAGGGGGCCGGTTCTGGCTACACCTTC. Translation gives CASRPPLRQGAGSGYTF.

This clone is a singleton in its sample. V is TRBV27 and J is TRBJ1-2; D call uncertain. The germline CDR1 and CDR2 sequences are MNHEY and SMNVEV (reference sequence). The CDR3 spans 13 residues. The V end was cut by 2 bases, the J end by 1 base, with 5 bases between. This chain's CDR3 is CASSLNSNYGYTF. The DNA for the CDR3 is TGTGCCAGCAGTTTAAACAGTAACTATGGCTACACCTTC.

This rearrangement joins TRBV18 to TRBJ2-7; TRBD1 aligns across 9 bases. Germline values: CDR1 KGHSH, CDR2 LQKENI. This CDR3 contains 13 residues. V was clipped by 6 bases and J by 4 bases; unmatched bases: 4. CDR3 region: CASSPGTGYEQYF. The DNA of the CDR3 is TGTGCCAGCTCCCCCGGGACAGGGTACGAGCAGTACTTC.

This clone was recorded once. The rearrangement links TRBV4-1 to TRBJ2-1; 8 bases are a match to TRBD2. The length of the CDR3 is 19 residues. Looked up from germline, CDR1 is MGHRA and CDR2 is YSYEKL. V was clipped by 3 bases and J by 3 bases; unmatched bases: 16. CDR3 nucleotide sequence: TGCGCCAGCAGCCACGCAAACCCCGGTAGCGGGATGATCTACAATGAGCAGTTCTTC. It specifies CASSHANPGSGMIYNEQFF.

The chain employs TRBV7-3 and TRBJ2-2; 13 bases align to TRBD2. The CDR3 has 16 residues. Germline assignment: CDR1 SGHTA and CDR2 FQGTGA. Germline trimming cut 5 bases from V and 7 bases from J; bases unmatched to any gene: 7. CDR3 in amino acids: CASSRTSGGLVGELFF. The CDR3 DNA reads TGTGCCAGCAGCAGGACTAGCGGGGGTTTGGTCGGGGAGCTGTTTTTT.

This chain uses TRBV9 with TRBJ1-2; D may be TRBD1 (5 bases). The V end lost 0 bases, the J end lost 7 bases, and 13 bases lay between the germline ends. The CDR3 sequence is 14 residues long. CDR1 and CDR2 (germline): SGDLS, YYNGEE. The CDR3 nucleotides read TGTGCCAGCAGCGTAGCGGCCCAAGGGGTTGGCTACACCTTC. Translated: CASSVAAQGVGYTF. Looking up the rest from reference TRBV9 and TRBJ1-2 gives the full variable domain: DSGVTQTPKHLITATGQRVTLRCSPRSGDLSVYWYQQSLDQGLQFLIQYYNGEERAKGNILERFSAQQFPDLHSELNLSSLELGDSALYFCASSVAAQGVGYTFGSGTRLTVV.

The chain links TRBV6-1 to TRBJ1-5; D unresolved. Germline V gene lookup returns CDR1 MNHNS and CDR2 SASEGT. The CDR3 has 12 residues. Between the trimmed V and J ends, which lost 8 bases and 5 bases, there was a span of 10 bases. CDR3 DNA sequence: TGTGCCAGCGAGGCCGCTGATCAGCCCCAGCATTTT. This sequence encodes CASEAADQPQHF.

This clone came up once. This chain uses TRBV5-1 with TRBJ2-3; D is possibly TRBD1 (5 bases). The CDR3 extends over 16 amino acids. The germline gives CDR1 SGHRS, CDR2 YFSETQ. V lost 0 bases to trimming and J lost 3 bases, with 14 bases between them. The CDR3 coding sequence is TGCGCCAGCAGCTTGGCGGGCCAGGGTCGTACAGATACGCAGTATTTT. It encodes CASSLAGQGRTDTQYF.

CDR3 coding DNA: TGTGCCAGCAGCATGAACAGGGGGCCGGTAGGGATGAACACTGAAGCTTTCTTT. Encoded protein: CASSMNRGPVGMNTEAFF. The chain links TRBV7-6 to TRBJ1-1; TRBD1 matches at 9 bases. The length of the CDR3 is 18 residues. The trim removed 5 bases at V and 0 bases at J, leaving 13 bases unmatched. Germline-derived CDR1 and CDR2 are SGHVS and FNYEAQ.

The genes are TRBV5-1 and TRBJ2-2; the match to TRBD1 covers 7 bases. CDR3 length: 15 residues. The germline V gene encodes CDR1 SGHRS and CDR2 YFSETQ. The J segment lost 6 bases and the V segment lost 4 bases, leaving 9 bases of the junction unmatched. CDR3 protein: CASSKMAGGAGELFF. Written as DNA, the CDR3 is TGCGCCAGCAGCAAGATGGCAGGGGGAGCCGGGGAGCTGTTTTTT.

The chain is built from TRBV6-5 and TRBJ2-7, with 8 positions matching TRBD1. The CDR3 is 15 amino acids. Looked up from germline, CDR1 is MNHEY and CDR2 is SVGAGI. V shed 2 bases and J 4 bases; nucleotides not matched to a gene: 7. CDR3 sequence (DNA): TGTGCCAGCAGTTACGCCTTCAGGGGGCAGTACGAGCAGTACTTC. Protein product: CASSYAFRGQYEQYF.

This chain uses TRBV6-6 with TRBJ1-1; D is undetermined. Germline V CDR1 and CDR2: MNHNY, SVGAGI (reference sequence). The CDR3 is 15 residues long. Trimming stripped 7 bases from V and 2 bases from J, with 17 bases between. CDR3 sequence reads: CASTTAAGGNTEAFF. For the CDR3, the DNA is TGTGCCAGCACCACCGCCGCGGGAGGCAACACTGAAGCTTTCTTT.

CDR3 in DNA: TGTGCCAGCGGATTCCCGGACAGGGGGCAGAACGAGCAGTACTTC. Protein product: CASGFPDRGQNEQYF. The chain carries TRBV28 and TRBJ2-7, with TRBD1 matching 11 bases. CDR3 length: 15 amino acids. Losses at the gene ends were 8 bases for V and 5 bases for J; bases not matched to a gene: 11. Germline loops: CDR1 MDHEN, CDR2 SYDVKM.

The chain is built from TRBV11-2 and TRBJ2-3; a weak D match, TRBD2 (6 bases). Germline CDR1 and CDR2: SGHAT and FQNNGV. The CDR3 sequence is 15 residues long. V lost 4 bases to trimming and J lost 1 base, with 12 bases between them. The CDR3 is CASSSGGRGTDTQYF. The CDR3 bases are TGTGCCAGCAGCTCCGGGGGACGGGGCACAGATACGCAGTATTTT.

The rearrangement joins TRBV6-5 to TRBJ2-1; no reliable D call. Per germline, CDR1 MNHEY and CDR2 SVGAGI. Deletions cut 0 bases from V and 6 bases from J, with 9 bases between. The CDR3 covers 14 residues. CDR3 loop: CASSYSPGSNEQFF. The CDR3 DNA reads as TGTGCCAGCAGTTACTCGCCAGGAAGCAATGAGCAGTTCTTC.

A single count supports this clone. CDR3 in amino acids: CASRRQSTDTQYF. In DNA, the CDR3 is TGTGCCAGCAGACGACAGAGCACAGATACGCAGTATTTT. This rearrangement joins TRBV6-1 to TRBJ2-3, with D perhaps TRBD1 (5 bases). The germline V gene encodes CDR1 MNHNS and CDR2 SASEGT. The germline V and J ends were trimmed by 6 bases and 0 bases, with 7 bases remaining between them. This CDR3 has 13 residues.

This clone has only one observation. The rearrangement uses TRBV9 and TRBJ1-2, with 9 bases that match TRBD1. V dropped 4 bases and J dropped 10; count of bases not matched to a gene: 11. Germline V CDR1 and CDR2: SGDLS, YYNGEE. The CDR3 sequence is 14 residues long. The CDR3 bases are TGTGCCAGCAGCTCTCCGGGACAGGGTTCCTCCTACACCTTC. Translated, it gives CASSSPGQGSSYTF.

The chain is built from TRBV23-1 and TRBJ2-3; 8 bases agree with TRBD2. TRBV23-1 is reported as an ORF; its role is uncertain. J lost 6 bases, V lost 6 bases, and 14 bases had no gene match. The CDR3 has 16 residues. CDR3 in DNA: TGCGCCAGCAGCCCCCCCCGGCAGGCGGGGGGTGATACGCAGTATTTT. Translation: CASSPPRQAGGDTQYF.

CDR3 loop: CASSQPENTGELFF. The CDR3 nucleotides read TGTGCCAGCAGCCAACCAGAAAACACCGGGGAGCTGTTTTTT. The chain carries TRBV4-2 and TRBJ2-2; no definite D call. Trimming took 2 bases from V and 2 from J, leaving 6 bases between them. From germline, CDR1 is LGHNA and CDR2 YNFKEQ. The CDR3 is 14 amino acids.

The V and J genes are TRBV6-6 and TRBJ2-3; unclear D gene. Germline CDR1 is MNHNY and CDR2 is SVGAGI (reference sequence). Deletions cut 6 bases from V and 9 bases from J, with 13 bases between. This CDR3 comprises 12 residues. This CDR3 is CASRPSSETQYF. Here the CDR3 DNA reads TGTGCCAGCAGGCCCTCCTCGGAGACGCAGTATTTT.

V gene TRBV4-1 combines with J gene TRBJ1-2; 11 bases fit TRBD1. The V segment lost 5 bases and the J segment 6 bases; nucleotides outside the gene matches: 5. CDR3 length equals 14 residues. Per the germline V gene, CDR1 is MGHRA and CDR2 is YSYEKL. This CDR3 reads CASSDGTGGNGYTF. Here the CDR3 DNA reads TGCGCCAGCAGCGACGGGACAGGGGGGAATGGCTACACCTTC.

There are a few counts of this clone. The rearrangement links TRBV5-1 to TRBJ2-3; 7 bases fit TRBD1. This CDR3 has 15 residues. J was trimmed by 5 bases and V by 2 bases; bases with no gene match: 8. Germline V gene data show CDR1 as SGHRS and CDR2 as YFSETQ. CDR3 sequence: CASSFTGAGRDTQYF. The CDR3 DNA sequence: TGCGCCAGCAGCTTTACAGGGGCGGGTAGAGATACGCAGTATTTT.

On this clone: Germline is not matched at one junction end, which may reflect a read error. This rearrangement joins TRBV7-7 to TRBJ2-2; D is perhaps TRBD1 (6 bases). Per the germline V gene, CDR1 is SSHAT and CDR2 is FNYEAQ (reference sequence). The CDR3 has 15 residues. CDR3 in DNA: TGTGCTAGCAGCCCCGGACAGCTTCACACCGGGGAGCTGTTTTTT. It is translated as CASSPGQLHTGELFF.

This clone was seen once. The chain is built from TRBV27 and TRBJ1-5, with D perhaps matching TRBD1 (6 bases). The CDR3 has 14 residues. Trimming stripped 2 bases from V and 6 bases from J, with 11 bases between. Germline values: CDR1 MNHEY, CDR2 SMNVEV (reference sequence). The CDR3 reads CASSLVRGSQPQHF. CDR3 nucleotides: TGTGCCAGCAGTTTAGTTAGGGGGTCTCAGCCCCAGCATTTT.

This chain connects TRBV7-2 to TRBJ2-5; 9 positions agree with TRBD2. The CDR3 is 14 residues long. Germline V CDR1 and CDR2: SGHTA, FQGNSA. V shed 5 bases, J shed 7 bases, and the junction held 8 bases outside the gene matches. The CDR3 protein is CASSPRGGLGTQYF. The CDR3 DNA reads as TGTGCCAGCAGCCCGCGGGGGGGCCTGGGGACCCAGTACTTC.

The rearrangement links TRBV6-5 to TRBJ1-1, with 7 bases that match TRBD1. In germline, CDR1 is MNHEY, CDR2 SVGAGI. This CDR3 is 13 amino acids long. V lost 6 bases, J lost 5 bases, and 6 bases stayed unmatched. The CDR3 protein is CASRKTGKTEAFF. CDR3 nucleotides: TGTGCCAGCAGAAAGACAGGGAAGACTGAAGCTTTCTTT.

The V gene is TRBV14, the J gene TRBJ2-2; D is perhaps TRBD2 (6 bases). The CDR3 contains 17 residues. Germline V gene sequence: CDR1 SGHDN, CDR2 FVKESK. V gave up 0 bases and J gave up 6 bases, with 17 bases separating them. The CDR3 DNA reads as TGTGCCAGCAGCCAAGATCTCGCCGGGAGTAGGTCCGGGGAGCTGTTTTTT. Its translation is CASSQDLAGSRSGELFF.